This TCR beta chain was observed in a study of blood T cells in healthy people across ages. The study isolated at least 6.5 million PBMCs from each sample. Germline V gene lookup returns CDR1 MNHEY and CDR2 SMNVEV (reference sequence). This CDR3 comprises 13 residues. Only a few counts were recorded for this clonotype. Its antigen is currently unknown. One end of the junction varies from germline; a read error may be responsible. Study-wide points: Investigators treated diversity estimates from one million T cells as underestimates.

PCR was performed a second time for about 7 to 12 cycles using a sample-barcoded 5' primer and a J-beta primer mix. A single record per CDR3 protein comes from TCRdb applying MiXCR to the 5' RACE reads. The sample shows roughly 1,500,000 distinct CDR3 sequences, about 35% of them seen only once. This clonotype was obtained from a woman aged 25-40 years in good health. The sample comprised blood. This chain connects TRBV27 to TRBJ1-2; TRBD1 agrees at 8 bases. The chain's CDR3 is CAGSLAGGNGYTF. CDR3 nucleotide sequence: TGTGCCGGCAGTCTCGCAGGGGGCAATGGCTACACCTTC.